This T cell receptor beta chain was profiled in a study of T cell responses to AZD1222 COVID-19 vaccine. Generated by immunoSEQ multiplex PCR, the TCRdb table keeps only in-frame clones and is missing some. This sample has more than 150,000 clones, with roughly 91% found just once. Germline CDR1 reads SGHRS; CDR2 reads YFSETQ. CDR3 length: 15 amino acids. J lost 14 bases, V lost 4 bases, and 16 bases had no gene match. This rearrangement joins TRBV5-1 to TRBJ2-1, with 9 bases that match TRBD2. This sequence originates from an adult who received the AZD1222 COVID-19 vaccine. The sample in question was peripheral blood, obtained 28 days after the second AZD1222 dose. CDR3 in DNA: TGCGCCAGCAGCCCGGGGAGCGGGAGGACCTATGATAAGTTCTTC. Protein product: CASSPGSGRTYDKFF.